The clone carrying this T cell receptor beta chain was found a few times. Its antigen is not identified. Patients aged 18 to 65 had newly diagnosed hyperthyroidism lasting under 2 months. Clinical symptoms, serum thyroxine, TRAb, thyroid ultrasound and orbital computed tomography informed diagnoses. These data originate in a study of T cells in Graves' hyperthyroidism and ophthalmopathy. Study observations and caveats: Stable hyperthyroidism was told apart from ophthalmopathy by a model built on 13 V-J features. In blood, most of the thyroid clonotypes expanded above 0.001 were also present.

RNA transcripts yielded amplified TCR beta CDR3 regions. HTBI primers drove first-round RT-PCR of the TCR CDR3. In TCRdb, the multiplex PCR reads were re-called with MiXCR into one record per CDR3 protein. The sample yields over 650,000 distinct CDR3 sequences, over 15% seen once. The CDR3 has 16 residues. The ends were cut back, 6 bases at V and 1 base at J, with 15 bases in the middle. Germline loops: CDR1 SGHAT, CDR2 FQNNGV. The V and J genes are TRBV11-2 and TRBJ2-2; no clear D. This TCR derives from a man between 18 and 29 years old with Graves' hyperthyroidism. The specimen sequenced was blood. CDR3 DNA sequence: TGTGCCAGCAGTCGTTTCGTGCTCATGAACACCGGGGAGCTGTTTTTT. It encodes CASSRFVLMNTGELFF. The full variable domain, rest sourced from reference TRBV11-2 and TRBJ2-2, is EAGVAQSPRYKIIEKRQSVAFWCNPISGHATLYWYQQILGQGPKLLIQFQNNGVVDDSQLPKDRFSAERLKGVDSTLKIQPAKLEDSAVYLCASSRFVLMNTGELFFGEGSRLTVL.